This T cell receptor (beta chain) is from a study of blood T cell repertoires in COVID-19. Study overall: Sources were T cells, B-cell-depleted T cells, or PBMCs; the material itself was cDNA or gDNA.

Germline lookup yields CDR1 SEHNR and CDR2 FQNEAQ (reference sequence). CDR3 length: 15 amino acids. V was pared by 8 bases and J by 6 bases, with 21 bases between. Authors' processing steps: Estimation of nucleated cell counts relied on the amplification of reference gene primers. Sequenced by immunoSEQ multiplex PCR; TCRdb stores in-frame clones only, minus some. V and J calls and clone size are given by that table; D and trimming were obtained from the DNA. The sample includes fewer than 60,000 clones, under 90% of them seen just once. The sequenced sample was peripheral blood. This receptor was taken from a man of 80 years or more with active or convalescent COVID-19. The rearrangement links TRBV7-9 to TRBJ2-3, with no clear D. In DNA form, the CDR3 reads TGTGCCAGCGTCTTTCAGGCATTATCTGGGGATACGCAGTATTTT. The encoded protein is CASVFQALSGDTQYF.